Listed here is a single TCR beta chain. Its antigen target is currently unknown. Base qualities are not provided; no much larger clone lies one nucleotide away. The data are from a study of blood T cell repertoires in COVID-19 (dated by TCRdb to 2019 to 2021). For context, the study as a whole: Collaborator samples came from the United States, Italy and Spain and covered acute and convalescent phases of COVID-19. The material from the prospective study consisted of cDNA or gDNA derived from T cells, B-cell-depleted T cells, or PBMCs. Subjects who had been exposed to COVID-19, were actively infected with it, or had recovered from it provided the deeply sampled blood TCRbeta repertoires that made up the dataset. The repertoires were made available in a free public database intended to serve as a resource for research on the immune response to SARS-CoV-2. Samples came from the ongoing ImmuneRACE study (first 160 participants) plus 1,254 subjects from 6 global collaborators. The sample metadata nearly always contained a de-identified subject ID, COVID-19 status, age in years and sex. Where HLA class I and class II types were available, the types were taken from metadata supplied by the sample provider, not from assay-based typing.

Broad study findings and their caveats: The amount of clinical and demographic metadata varied by source and participant and was provided uncurated.

TCRbeta CDR3 regions were amplified from genomic DNA by means of the immunoSEQ Assay, a bias-controlled multiplex PCR. The authors' pipeline ran thus. The number of nucleated cells in each sample was estimated by amplification of reference gene primers within the assay. Sequence reads were collapsed and filtered to measure the absolute abundance of every unique TCRbeta CDR3 rearrangement. Productive Simpson clonality was computed per sample as the square root of Simpson's diversity index over productive rearrangements. The table comes from immuneACCESS by way of TCRdb, which keeps in-frame sequences with V and J called. Part of the clones is missing from these tables; in studies checked, under half for an unresolved V gene and the rest for unknown reasons. V, J and clone size are those of that table, while D and trimming were read from the DNA. This sample comprises 200,000 or so clones, 75% to 90% of them detected only once. The top ten clonotypes cover around 9.9% of the sample.

The junction shows trimming of 1 base on V and 9 bases on J, plus 10 bases between the germline ends. CDR1 and CDR2, looked up from the germline V gene (reference sequence), are SEHNR and FQNEAQ. The cysteine opens and the phenylalanine closes a CDR3 of 13 amino acids. The sequence is cut down to CDR3 DNA, 39 bases in frame from base 1. Each collaborating institution followed its own protocols to collect whole blood in K2EDTA tubes. For TCRbeta analysis, collaborator samples were shipped as frozen whole blood, as isolated PBMCs, or as DNA extracted from either sample type. Recombination connected TRBV7-9 to TRBJ2-1, with TRBD2 perhaps the D gene, on 5 matching bases. Input material: peripheral blood. This TCR came from a human donor with active or convalescent COVID-19. The donor label of this sample is uncertain. This receptor carries the CDR3 CASSLDWAGEQFF. The DNA sequence is TGTGCCAGCAGCTTAGATTGGGCGGGTGAGCAGTTCTTC.